The present T cell receptor (beta chain) was sequenced within a study of CD8 T cells in ankylosing spondylitis. Findings and limits, study-wide: Roughly eight highly homologous variants made up a TCR beta motif that seemed to typify ankylosing spondylitis blood. Some motif variants were previously reported in reactive arthritis synovial fluid and blood. Disease-linked clones proved CD8+ and comparatively uncommon in peripheral blood. Significantly higher representation of disease-linked clones was reported for matched ankylosing spondylitis synovial fluid.

TCRdb redid the calling of the 5' RACE reads with MiXCR, one entry per CDR3 protein. In the table there are 300,000 to 400,000 distinct CDR3 sequences, approximately 20% of which are singletons. Germline CDR1 is KGHDR and CDR2 is SFDVKD. The CDR3 has 14 amino acids. Trimming removed 4 bases at V and 5 bases at J, with 10 bases between. About this clonotype itself: Its antigen is still unknown.

The receptor was isolated from a male donor with ankylosing spondylitis. This sequence joins TRBV24-1 and TRBJ2-2; either TRBD1 or TRBD2 may fit D (5 bases each). Sequences were obtained from blood, either unsorted or a sorted T cell fraction (not recorded which). CDR3: CATSEWGRTGELFF. For the CDR3, the DNA is TGTGCCACCAGTGAATGGGGGAGAACCGGGGAGCTGTTTTTT.